The T cell receptor (beta chain) under discussion was sequenced for a study of blood T cell repertoires in COVID-19. Study in general: The analysed material was cDNA or gDNA that came from T cells, B-cell-depleted T cells, or PBMCs.

The CDR3 covers 15 residues. The germline V gene has CDR1 KGHSH and CDR2 LQKENI. V lost 4 bases and J 3 bases, leaving 16 bases between the germline ends. Produced via immunoSEQ multiplex PCR; TCRdb's table is partial and in-frame only. The sample shows about 21,000 clones, about 80% of them seen only once. This TCR came from a human donor in a cohort sampled during active COVID-19. Sequencing was done on a sample of peripheral blood. This chain connects TRBV18 to TRBJ2-7; the D gene is possibly TRBD2 (5 bases). The CDR3: CASSQQRTAYYEQYF. As DNA, the CDR3 is TGTGCCAGCTCACAACAGCGGACGGCATACTACGAGCAGTACTTC. Using reference TRBV18 and TRBJ2-7 for the parts outside the CDR3, the full variable domain is NAGVMQNPRHLVRRRGQEARLRCSPMKGHSHVYWYRQLPEEGLKFMVYLQKENIIDESGMPKERFSAEFPKEGPSILRIQQVVRGDSAAYFCASSQQRTAYYEQYFGPGTRLTVT.